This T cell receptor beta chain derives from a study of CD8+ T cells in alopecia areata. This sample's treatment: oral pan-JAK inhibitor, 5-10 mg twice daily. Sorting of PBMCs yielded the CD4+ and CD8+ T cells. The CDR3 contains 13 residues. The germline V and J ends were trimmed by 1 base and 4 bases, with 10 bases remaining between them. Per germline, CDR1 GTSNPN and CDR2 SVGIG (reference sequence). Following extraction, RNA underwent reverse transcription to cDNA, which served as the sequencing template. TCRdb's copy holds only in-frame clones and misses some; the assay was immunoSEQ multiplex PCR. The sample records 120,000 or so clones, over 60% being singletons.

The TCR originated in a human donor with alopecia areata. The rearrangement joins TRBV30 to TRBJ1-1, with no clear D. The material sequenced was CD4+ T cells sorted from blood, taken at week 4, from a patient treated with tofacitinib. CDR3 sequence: CAWSGRIVTEAFF. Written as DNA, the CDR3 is TGTGCCTGGAGTGGACGGATCGTCACTGAAGCTTTCTTT.